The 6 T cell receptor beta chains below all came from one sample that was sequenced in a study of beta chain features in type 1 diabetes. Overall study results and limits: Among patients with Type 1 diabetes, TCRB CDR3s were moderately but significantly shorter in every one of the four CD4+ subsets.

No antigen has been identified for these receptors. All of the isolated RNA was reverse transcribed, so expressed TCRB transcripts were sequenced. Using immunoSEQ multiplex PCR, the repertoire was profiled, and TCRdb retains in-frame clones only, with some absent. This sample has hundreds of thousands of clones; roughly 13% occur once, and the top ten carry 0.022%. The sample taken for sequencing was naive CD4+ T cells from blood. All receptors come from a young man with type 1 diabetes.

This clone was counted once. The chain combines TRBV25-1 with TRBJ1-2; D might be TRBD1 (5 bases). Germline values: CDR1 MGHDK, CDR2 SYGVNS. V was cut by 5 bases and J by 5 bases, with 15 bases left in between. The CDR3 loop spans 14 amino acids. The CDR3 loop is CASSKRDAWYGYTF. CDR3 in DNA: TGTGCCAGCAGTAAACGGGACGCCTGGTATGGCTACACCTTC.

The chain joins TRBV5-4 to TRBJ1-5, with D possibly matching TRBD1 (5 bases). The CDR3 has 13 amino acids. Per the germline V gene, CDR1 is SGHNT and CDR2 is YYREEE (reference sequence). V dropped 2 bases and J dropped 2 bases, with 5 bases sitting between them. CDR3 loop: CASSLQGNQPQHF. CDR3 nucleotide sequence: TGTGCCAGCAGCTTACAGGGCAATCAGCCCCAGCATTTT.

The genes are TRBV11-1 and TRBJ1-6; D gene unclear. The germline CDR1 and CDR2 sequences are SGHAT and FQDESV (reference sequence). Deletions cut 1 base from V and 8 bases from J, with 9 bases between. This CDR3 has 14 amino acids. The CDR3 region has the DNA TGTGCCAGCAGCTTAGACCTGGGAGATTCACCCCTCCACTTT. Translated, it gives CASSLDLGDSPLHF.

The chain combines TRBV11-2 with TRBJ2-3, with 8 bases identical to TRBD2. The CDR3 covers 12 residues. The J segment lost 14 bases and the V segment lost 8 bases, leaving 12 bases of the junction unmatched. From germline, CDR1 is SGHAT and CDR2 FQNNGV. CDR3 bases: TGTGCCAGCCTCGGGGTGCGGGGGGCATTGTATTTT. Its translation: CASLGVRGALYF.

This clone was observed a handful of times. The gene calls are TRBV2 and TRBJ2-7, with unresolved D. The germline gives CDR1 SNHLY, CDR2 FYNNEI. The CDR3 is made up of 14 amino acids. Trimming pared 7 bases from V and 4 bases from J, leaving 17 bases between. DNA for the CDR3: TGTGCCAGCATCCCTTCGGACGGCTCTTACGAGCAGTACTTC. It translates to CASIPSDGSYEQYF.

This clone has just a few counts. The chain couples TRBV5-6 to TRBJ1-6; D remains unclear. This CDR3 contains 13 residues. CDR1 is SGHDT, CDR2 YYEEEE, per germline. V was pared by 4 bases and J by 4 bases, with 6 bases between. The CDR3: CASSPAYNSPLHF. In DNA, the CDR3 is TGTGCCAGCAGCCCTGCTTATAATTCACCCCTCCACTTT.